A single sample gave rise to the 22 T cell receptor beta chains below, sequenced in a study of T-cell memory formation after mild COVID-19. TCRdb redid the calling of the 5' RACE reads with MiXCR, one entry per CDR3 protein. The data contain just under 150,000 distinct CDR3 sequences, about 6% of them seen just once; the ten biggest clones take up approximately 2.1%. Sequencing was performed on PBMCs or a T cell subset sorted from them (not recorded which). These receptors were taken from an adult woman who had mild COVID-19 (a few samples of this study predate the infection). Cell type and time point are not known.

This clonotype was counted only a few times. J is TRBJ1-2 and V is TRBV20-1, with TRBD1 matching over 7 bases. Per the germline V gene, CDR1 is DFQATT and CDR2 is SNEGSKA (reference sequence). V lost 6 bases to trimming and J lost 4 bases; unmatched junction nucleotides: 8. The CDR3 loop spans 13 amino acids. The DNA of the CDR3 is TGCAGTGCGACTAACAGGGGTGTCTATGGCTACACCTTC. This gives the protein CSATNRGVYGYTF.

This clonotype was recorded many times. The V call is TRBV7-9, the J call TRBJ2-6, with 7 bases identical to TRBD1. This CDR3 is built from 17 residues. V gave up 5 bases and J gave up 4 bases; unmatched junction bases: 11. Germline CDR1 and CDR2: SEHNR and FQNEAQ (reference sequence). In nucleotides, the CDR3 is TGTGCCAGCAGCACCCGGACAGGCTGGTCCGGGGCCAACGTCCTGACTTTC. Translation: CASSTRTGWSGANVLTF.

This clonotype has a count of ten or more. V and J are TRBV7-9 and TRBJ2-7, with TRBD1 matching 7 bases. The CDR3 runs to 16 residues. Germline trimming cut 1 base from V and 6 bases from J; bases unmatched to any gene: 12. Per germline, CDR1 SEHNR and CDR2 FQNEAQ (reference sequence). Written as DNA, the CDR3 is TGTGCCAGCAGCTTAGTGGTGAAGACAGGGTCGGGCGAGCAGTACTTC. Its protein product is CASSLVVKTGSGEQYF.

This clonotype has only a few counts. This chain joins TRBV19 and TRBJ1-5; D gene unclear. The germline V gene encodes CDR1 LNHDA and CDR2 SQIVND (reference sequence). V lost 4 bases and J 5 bases, leaving 6 bases between the germline ends. The CDR3 sequence is 12 residues long. CDR3 residues: CASSTAYQPQHF. CDR3 sequence (DNA): TGTGCCAGTAGTACCGCGTATCAGCCCCAGCATTTT.

This clonotype was observed at least ten times. The J gene is TRBJ2-3, the V gene TRBV9; D is undetermined. In germline, CDR1 is SGDLS, CDR2 YYNGEE. The CDR3 runs to 14 residues. V was shortened by 0 bases and J by 0 bases, with 5 bases between the two germline ends. CDR3 sequence: CASSVGGSTDTQYF. The CDR3 nucleotides are TGTGCCAGCAGCGTAGGCGGTAGCACAGATACGCAGTATTTT.

This clonotype appeared a few times. V usage is TRBV5-5 and J usage is TRBJ1-2, with D unclear. V lost 0 bases and J 3 bases, leaving 6 bases between the germline ends. The CDR3 has 13 residues. Per germline, CDR1 SGHKS and CDR2 YYEKEE (reference sequence). The CDR3 region has the DNA TGTGCCAGCAGCTTGGAGGGTGACTATGGCTACACCTTC. Protein sequence: CASSLEGDYGYTF.

This clonotype was observed many times. The CDR3, as DNA: TGTGCCAGCAGTGAATTGGTAGCGCGTCCCTCCTACGAGCAGTACTTC. This translates into CASSELVARPSYEQYF. The gene calls are TRBV6-1 and TRBJ2-7; possible D gene TRBD2, 5 bases. V was shortened by 2 bases and J by 0 bases, with 14 bases between the two germline ends. The length of the CDR3 is 16 residues. Looked up from germline, CDR1 is MNHNS and CDR2 is SASEGT.

This clonotype was detected ten times or more. The chain carries TRBV3-1 and TRBJ2-2, with 10 bases lining up with TRBD2. After removal of 7 bases from V and 4 bases from J, the junction contained 6 bases not matched to a gene. The germline V gene encodes CDR1 LGHDT and CDR2 YNNKEL (reference sequence). The CDR3 extends over 15 amino acids. The CDR3 loop reads CASTGTSAVTGELFF. Written as DNA, the CDR3 is TGTGCCAGCACCGGGACTAGCGCCGTCACCGGGGAGCTGTTTTTT.

The chain uses TRBV3-1 and TRBJ1-2; 12 bases are a match to TRBD1. The CDR3 contains 15 residues. From germline, CDR1 is LGHDT and CDR2 YNNKEL (reference sequence). V lost 3 bases, J lost 8 bases, and 7 bases stayed unmatched. The CDR3 sequence: CASSHWDRGRGGYTF. The CDR3 coding sequence is TGTGCCAGCAGCCACTGGGACAGGGGGCGAGGAGGCTACACCTTC.

This clonotype was detected ten times or more. The chain carries TRBV7-2 and TRBJ2-7, with TRBD1 identical over 9 bases. J lost 3 bases, V lost 2 bases, and 5 bases had no gene match. Germline V gives CDR1 SGHTA, CDR2 FQGNSA. This CDR3 has 15 residues. CDR3 nucleotide sequence: TGTGCCAGCAGCTTACGGGACAGGGACAACTACGAGCAGTACTTC. Translating gives CASSLRDRDNYEQYF.

This clonotype was detected ten times or more. The chain joins TRBV12-3 or TRBV12-4 to TRBJ2-6; no reliable D call. The CDR3 spans 17 residues. The V gene lost 2 bases and the J gene lost 1 base, with 12 bases spanning the gap. The CDR3 DNA follows: TGTGCCAGCAGTTTATTGGGTTTTAAGTCTGGGGCCAACGTCCTGACTTTC. Its translation is CASSLLGFKSGANVLTF.

This clonotype occurred many times. The chain uses TRBV4-3 and TRBJ2-1; 12 nucleotides match TRBD2. Germline CDR1 is LGHNA and CDR2 is YSLEER. Trimming at V came to 0 bases and at J to 7 bases, leaving 7 bases not matched to a gene. This CDR3 region has 17 residues. The CDR3 sequence is CASSQDNASGRVNEQFF. In DNA form, the CDR3 reads TGCGCCAGCAGCCAAGATAACGCTAGCGGGAGGGTAAATGAGCAGTTCTTC.

The table lists this clonotype with many counts. The chain combines TRBV27 with TRBJ1-1; perhaps TRBD1 as D (6 bases). CDR3 length equals 14 residues. Germline V gene lookup returns CDR1 MNHEY and CDR2 SMNVEV (reference sequence). V was clipped by 1 base and J by 3 bases, with 9 bases between them. CDR3 coding DNA: TGTGCCAGCAGTTTATTCAGGGGAGACACTGAAGCTTTCTTT. This gives the protein CASSLFRGDTEAFF.

This clonotype occurred many times. This sequence joins TRBV24-1 and TRBJ2-7; unclear D gene. Per germline, CDR1 KGHDR and CDR2 SFDVKD. The V and J ends lost 2 bases and 3 bases respectively, with 7 bases between them. The length of the CDR3 is 13 residues. The CDR3 loop is CATSDSHIYEQYF. For the CDR3, the DNA is TGTGCCACCAGTGATTCCCACATCTACGAGCAGTACTTC.

The rearrangement links TRBV7-3 to TRBJ2-3, with 8 nucleotides matching TRBD1. This CDR3 comprises 15 residues. V dropped 1 base and J dropped 6; count of bases not matched to a gene: 6. CDR1 is SGHTA, CDR2 FQGTGA, per germline. The CDR3 protein is CASSLSQGASDTQYF. The CDR3 DNA is TGTGCCAGCAGCTTAAGTCAGGGGGCTTCGGATACGCAGTATTTT. Supplemented by reference TRBV7-3 and TRBJ2-3, the full variable domain reads GAGVSQTPSNKVTEKGKYVELRCDPISGHTALYWYRQSLGQGPEFLIYFQGTGAADDSGLPNDRFFAVRPEGSVSTLKIQRTERGDSAVYLCASSLSQGASDTQYFGPGTRLTVL.

The sample holds many counts of this clonotype. The rearrangement links TRBV7-9 to TRBJ2-1, with D uncertain. Germline V gives CDR1 SEHNR, CDR2 FQNEAQ (reference sequence). The CDR3 extends over 16 amino acids. The V end lost 3 bases, the J end lost 7 bases, and 19 bases lay between the germline ends. CDR3 DNA: TGTGCCAGCAGCTTCACAACCGCCTTAACTGTAAATGAGCAGTTCTTC. Translating gives CASSFTTALTVNEQFF.

In this sample, this clonotype turned up many times. The V gene is TRBV15, the J gene TRBJ2-7; D not resolved. CDR1 and CDR2 (germline): LNHNV, YYDKDF (reference sequence). The CDR3 contains 13 residues. V lost 0 bases and J 4 bases, leaving 7 bases between the germline ends. In DNA, the CDR3 is TGTGCCACCAGCAGAGATACCCAATACGAGCAGTACTTC. Protein sequence: CATSRDTQYEQYF.

This clonotype appeared a few times. V is TRBV6-5 and J is TRBJ2-7; D might be TRBD1 (6 bases). The V end lost 5 bases, the J end lost 4 bases, and 15 bases lay between the germline ends. In germline, CDR1 is MNHEY, CDR2 SVGAGI. This CDR3 contains 14 residues. Written as DNA, the CDR3 is TGTGCCAGCAGTCAACCGGGACACAAATACGAGCAGTACTTC. Amino acid sequence: CASSQPGHKYEQYF.

The sample holds many counts of this clonotype. V usage is TRBV7-9 and J usage is TRBJ2-7, with D perhaps matching TRBD1 or TRBD2 (5 bases each). Trimming removed 1 base at V and 4 bases at J, with 8 bases between. There are 13 residues in the CDR3. From germline, CDR1 is SEHNR and CDR2 FQNEAQ (reference sequence). CDR3 sequence (DNA): TGTGCCAGCAGCTTAGGAGGGGTGTACGAGCAGTACTTC. This gives the protein CASSLGGVYEQYF.

This clonotype was seen more than once but under ten times. The rearrangement links TRBV6-6 to TRBJ2-3, with unresolved D. Per germline, CDR1 MNHNY and CDR2 SVGAGI (reference sequence). The CDR3 contains 13 residues. V lost 2 bases, J lost 6 bases, and 9 bases lay in between. For the CDR3, the DNA is TGTGCCAGCAGTTACGATCGGGTGGATACGCAGTATTTT. It encodes CASSYDRVDTQYF.

J is TRBJ1-1 and V is TRBV5-1, with 8 bases matching TRBD1. The CDR3 spans 16 residues. The J segment lost 3 bases and the V segment lost 0 bases, leaving 7 bases of the junction unmatched. Germline V gene lookup returns CDR1 SGHRS and CDR2 YFSETQ. The CDR3 coding sequence is TGCGCCAGCAGCTTGGGGACAGGGTCGAGGGACACTGAAGCTTTCTTT. Translation gives CASSLGTGSRDTEAFF. Full variable domain (outside the CDR3, taken from reference TRBV5-1 and TRBJ1-1): KAGVTQTPRYLIKTRGQQVTLSCSPISGHRSVSWYQQTPGQGLQFLFEYFSETQRNKGNFPGRFSGRQFSNSRSEMNVSTLELGDSALYLCASSLGTGSRDTEAFFGQGTRLTVV.

This clonotype showed up just a few times. The rearrangement uses TRBV9 and TRBJ2-7, with 8 bases identical to TRBD2. V shed 6 bases and J 5 bases; nucleotides not matched to a gene: 7. In germline, CDR1 is SGDLS, CDR2 YYNGEE. CDR3 length equals 13 residues. CDR3 sequence reads: CASNREGLNEQYF. In nucleotides, the CDR3 is TGTGCCAGCAACCGGGAGGGCCTCAACGAGCAGTACTTC.